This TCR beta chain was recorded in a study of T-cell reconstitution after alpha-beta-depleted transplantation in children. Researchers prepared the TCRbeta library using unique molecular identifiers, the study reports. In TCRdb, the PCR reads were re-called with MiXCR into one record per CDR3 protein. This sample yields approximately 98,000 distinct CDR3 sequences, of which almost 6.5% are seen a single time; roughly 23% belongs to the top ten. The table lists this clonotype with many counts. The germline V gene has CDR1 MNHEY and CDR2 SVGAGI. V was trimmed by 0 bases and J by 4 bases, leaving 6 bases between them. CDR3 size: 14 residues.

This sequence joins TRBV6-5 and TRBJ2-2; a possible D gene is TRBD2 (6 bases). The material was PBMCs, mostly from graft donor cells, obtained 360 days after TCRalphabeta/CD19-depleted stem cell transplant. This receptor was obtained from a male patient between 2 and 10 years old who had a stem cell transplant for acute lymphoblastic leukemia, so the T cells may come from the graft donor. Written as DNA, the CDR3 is TGTGCCAGCAGTTACTCGGAGGGCACCGGGGAGCTGTTTTTT. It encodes CASSYSEGTGELFF.